One sample yielded the 25 T cell receptor beta chains listed below, sequenced in a study of blood T cells in healthy people across ages. Combining a sample-barcoded 5' primer with a J-beta primer mix, a second PCR ran for roughly 7 to 12 cycles. Via MiXCR, TCRdb re-called the 5' RACE reads, giving one row per CDR3 protein. The data show around 870,000 distinct CDR3 sequences, 29% seen once. Specimen: blood. The receptors come from a woman of 80 years or more in good health.

V usage is TRBV11-1 and J usage is TRBJ1-2; 7 nucleotides agree with TRBD1. From germline, CDR1 is SGHAT and CDR2 FQDESV (reference sequence). The CDR3 runs to 16 residues. The junction had 16 bases not matched to a gene; V was cut back by 4 bases and J by 8 bases. DNA of the CDR3: TGTGCCAGCAGCTGCCCTACAGGGGCAGGGGGATCAGGCTACACCTTC. Its protein is CASSCPTGAGGSGYTF.

A word on this clonotype: This clone may be a read error of a much larger clone one base away. This chain uses TRBV20-1 with TRBJ2-5; no clear D. From germline, CDR1 is DFQATT and CDR2 SNEGSKA (reference sequence). V was cut by 3 bases and J by 11 bases, with 16 bases left in between. The CDR3 covers 12 residues. The CDR3 region has the DNA TGCAGTGCTAGCCTTCTTATCGGTGAGCAGTACTTC. Amino acids: CSASLLIGEQYF.

This clonotype was counted only a few times. This chain joins TRBV13 and TRBJ2-4; 7 nucleotides align to TRBD2. CDR1 and CDR2 from the germline V gene are PRHDT and FYEKMQ (reference sequence). CDR3 size: 12 residues. The V and J ends lost 2 bases and 13 bases, in that order; junction bases with no gene match: 5. In DNA, the CDR3 is TGTGCCAGCAGCTTAAATAGGCGGGAGCAGTACTTC. Protein: CASSLNRREQYF.

This chain links TRBV3-1 with TRBJ2-2; 7 bases align to TRBD2. Germline V gives CDR1 LGHDT, CDR2 YNNKEL (reference sequence). This CDR3 has 18 residues. V shed 4 bases and J 0 bases; nucleotides not matched to a gene: 11. CDR3 sequence (DNA): TGTGCCAGCAGCCCATACCCTGGCGGGGGAACGAACACCGGGGAGCTGTTTTTT. Amino acid sequence: CASSPYPGGGTNTGELFF.

A few counts support this clonotype. The rearrangement uses TRBV20-1 and TRBJ1-1; D ambiguous. The CDR3 has 15 amino acids. The germline gives CDR1 DFQATT, CDR2 SNEGSKA (reference sequence). The V gene lost 0 bases and the J gene lost 1 base, with 12 bases spanning the gap. CDR3: CSARDSQVGNTEAFF. CDR3 DNA sequence: TGCAGTGCTAGAGATTCCCAGGTCGGGAACACTGAAGCTTTCTTT.

This clonotype was picked up many times. V and J are TRBV20-1 and TRBJ1-5, with D uncertain. V lost 3 bases and J lost 12, with 18 bases in between. The CDR3 runs to 13 residues. The germline V gene has CDR1 DFQATT and CDR2 SNEGSKA (reference sequence). In nucleotides, the CDR3 is TGCAGTGCTAGGGACTCCCTGATGAATCTCCAGCATTTT. Residues: CSARDSLMNLQHF.

This clonotype was recorded at least ten times. The chain employs TRBV7-9 and TRBJ1-2; D uncertain. The CDR3 totals 15 residues. V lost 1 base and J 4 bases, leaving 13 bases between the germline ends. CDR1 is SEHNR, CDR2 FQNEAQ, per germline (reference sequence). The CDR3 here is CASSLEVSGFYGYTF. The CDR3 nucleotides read TGTGCCAGCAGCTTAGAGGTTTCGGGCTTCTATGGCTACACCTTC. Full variable domain (outside the CDR3, taken from reference TRBV7-9 and TRBJ1-2): DTGVSQNPRHKITKRGQNVTFRCDPISEHNRLYWYRQTLGQGPEFLTYFQNEAQLEKSRLLSDRFSAERPKGSFSTLEIQRTEQGDSAMYLCASSLEVSGFYGYTFGSGTRLTVV.

On this clonotype: This may arise from a read error, as a much more abundant clone is one base away. J is TRBJ2-4 and V is TRBV5-5, with 13 bases identical to TRBD2. The J call may be faulty, since TRBJ2-7 better matches the DNA end. Germline CDR1 is SGHKS and CDR2 is YYEKEE (reference sequence). The CDR3 is made up of 17 amino acids. The CDR3 nucleotides are TGTGCCGGCAGCTTACCCAGACTAGCGGGGGGCCGCTACGAGCAGTACTTC. Residues: CAGSLPRLAGGRYEQYF.

This clonotype was recorded at least ten times. The gene calls are TRBV20-1 and TRBJ2-1; 11 nucleotides align to TRBD2. V lost 0 bases and J lost 7; bases outside the gene matches: 11. CDR1 is DFQATT and CDR2 is SNEGSKA in the germline V gene (reference sequence). The CDR3 has 17 amino acids. The CDR3 DNA reads TGCAGTGCTAGAGATCCTACTAGCGGGGGAGTATGGAATGAGCAGTTCTTC. Amino acids: CSARDPTSGGVWNEQFF.

This clonotype was detected a few times. The V and J genes are TRBV18 and TRBJ1-1, with a possible D match to TRBD1 (6 bases). The V end was cut by 2 bases, the J end by 8 bases, with 12 bases between. Germline V gene sequence: CDR1 KGHSH, CDR2 LQKENI. This CDR3 has 13 amino acids. CDR3 in DNA: TGTGCCAGCTCACCAGTGGGGGGGGCAGAAGCTTTCTTT. It yields the protein CASSPVGGAEAFF.

Details on this clonotype: A read error may produce the germline difference seen at one junction end. The chain uses TRBV5-1 and TRBJ1-2; D is ambiguous. CDR3 length: 13 residues. The V gene's germline CDR1 is SGHRS and CDR2 YFSETQ. The CDR3 nucleotides are TGCGCCAGCCGCTTGATCGTTGGCTATGGCTACACCTTC. Amino acids: CASRLIVGYGYTF.

This clonotype was counted many times. The chain uses TRBV4-3 and TRBJ2-2; a possible D gene is TRBD2 (6 bases). Germline V lookup: CDR1 LGHNA, CDR2 YSLEER. The V and J ends lost 0 bases and 7 bases respectively, with 6 bases between them. The CDR3 loop spans 13 amino acids. The CDR3 DNA follows: TGCGCCAGCAGCCAAGATAGCGGCGGGGAGCTGTTTTTT. Protein: CASSQDSGGELFF.

At least ten counts were recorded for this clonotype. The chain couples TRBV29-1 to TRBJ2-7; D could derive from TRBD1 or TRBD2 (5 bases each). Germline lookup yields CDR1 SQVTM and CDR2 ANQGSEA. V lost 4 bases and J 4 bases, leaving 14 bases between the germline ends. There are 13 residues in the CDR3. The CDR3: CSVAVGDGYEQYF. CDR3 nucleotide sequence: TGCAGCGTTGCTGTAGGGGACGGGTACGAGCAGTACTTC.

With regard to this clonotype: A much bigger clone sits one base away, suggesting this may be a read error. V is TRBV7-2 and J is TRBJ2-3; D may be TRBD2 (5 bases). This CDR3 region has 12 residues. CDR1 and CDR2 from the germline V gene are SGHTA and FQGNSA. Trimming cost V 6 bases and J 14 bases, with 18 bases left between them. The CDR3, as DNA: TGTGCCAGCAGTTTCGTGAGCGGAAAACTGTATTTT. Protein sequence: CASSFVSGKLYF. The whole variable domain, remainder taken from reference TRBV7-2 and TRBJ2-3, is GAGVSQSPSNKVTEKGKDVELRCDPISGHTALYWYRQSLGQGLEFLIYFQGNSAPDKSGLPSDRFSAERTGGSVSTLTIQRTQQEDSAVYLCASSFVSGKLYFGPGTRLTVL.

This clonotype has a count of ten or more. The V and J genes are TRBV3-1 and TRBJ1-2; D is undetermined. Germline V lookup: CDR1 LGHDT, CDR2 YNNKEL (reference sequence). Trimming cost V 3 bases and J 0 bases, with 8 bases left between them. This CDR3 contains 14 residues. CDR3 bases: TGTGCCAGCAGCCATAATCCGGCTAACTATGGCTACACCTTC. It yields the protein CASSHNPANYGYTF. Together with reference TRBV3-1 and TRBJ1-2, the CDR3 gives the full variable domain: DTAVSQTPKYLVTQMGNDKSIKCEQNLGHDTMYWYKQDSKKFLKIMFSYNNKELIINETVPNRFSPKSPDKAHLNLHINSLELGDSAVYFCASSHNPANYGYTFGSGTRLTVV.

The rearrangement uses TRBV6-6 and TRBJ1-2, with 7 bases matching TRBD1. The CDR3 is 14 residues long. Unmatched junction bases numbered 8, after V lost 7 bases and J lost 3 bases. Germline V gene sequence: CDR1 MNHNY, CDR2 SVGAGI (reference sequence). The CDR3 region is CASTGQGGHYGYTF. The CDR3 DNA is TGTGCCAGCACAGGGCAGGGGGGCCACTATGGCTACACCTTC.

The gene calls are TRBV24-1 and TRBJ2-1; 9 nucleotides match TRBD1. With V trimmed by 0 bases and J by 4 bases, 6 bases remained unmatched. CDR3 size: 17 residues. Per the germline V gene, CDR1 is KGHDR and CDR2 is SFDVKD. The CDR3: CATSDLQGTGLYNEQFF. The DNA for the CDR3 is TGTGCCACCAGTGATTTGCAAGGGACAGGGCTATACAATGAGCAGTTCTTC.

This clonotype was observed many times. The J gene is TRBJ1-4, the V gene TRBV7-2; the D gene is possibly TRBD1 (5 bases). The CDR3 totals 14 residues. The V end lost 2 bases, the J end lost 7 bases, and 11 bases lay between the germline ends. CDR1 and CDR2 from the germline V gene are SGHTA and FQGNSA. This CDR3 is CASSLMRDGEKLFF. CDR3 coding DNA: TGTGCCAGCAGCTTAATGAGGGACGGTGAAAAACTGTTTTTT. The variable domain in full, with the rest retrieved from reference TRBV7-2 and TRBJ1-4, is GAGVSQSPSNKVTEKGKDVELRCDPISGHTALYWYRQSLGQGLEFLIYFQGNSAPDKSGLPSDRFSAERTGGSVSTLTIQRTQQEDSAVYLCASSLMRDGEKLFFGSGTQLSVL.

This clonotype was seen repeatedly, ten times or more. The V gene is TRBV24-1, the J gene TRBJ2-7, with a possible D match to TRBD1 (5 bases). Deletions cut 9 bases from V and 3 bases from J, with 8 bases between. The CDR3 is 11 residues long. Germline CDR1 KGHDR, CDR2 SFDVKD. The chain's CDR3 is CATSTGYEQYF. CDR3 DNA: TGTGCCACCTCTACAGGCTACGAGCAGTACTTC.

This clonotype was recorded at least ten times. The J gene is TRBJ2-4, the V gene TRBV29-1, with D tentatively TRBD1 or TRBD2 (5 bases each). Trimming removed 2 bases from V and 3 bases from J, with 8 bases in between. This CDR3 has 13 amino acids. Germline V gives CDR1 SQVTM, CDR2 ANQGSEA. CDR3 nucleotides: TGCAGCGTTGAATCGGGGCGCAAAAACATTCAGTACTTC. It yields the protein CSVESGRKNIQYF.

This clonotype was seen at least ten times. The rearrangement links TRBV5-1 to TRBJ1-1; D ambiguous. The V and J ends lost 0 bases and 0 bases respectively, with 9 bases between them. Germline CDR1 SGHRS, CDR2 YFSETQ. This CDR3 has 15 amino acids. This chain's CDR3 is CASSLEGSMNTEAFF. As DNA, the CDR3 is TGCGCCAGCAGCTTGGAGGGCAGTATGAACACTGAAGCTTTCTTT.

This clonotype was observed at least ten times. The chain couples TRBV7-2 to TRBJ2-1; 7 nucleotides line up with TRBD1. Germline values: CDR1 SGHTA, CDR2 FQGNSA. The J segment lost 6 bases and the V segment lost 0 bases, leaving 5 bases of the junction unmatched. The CDR3 covers 15 residues. The CDR3 bases are TGTGCCAGCAGCTTAGCGGGCAGGGGGAGCAATGAGCAGTTCTTC. It codes for CASSLAGRGSNEQFF.

This chain uses TRBV7-2 with TRBJ1-3; D call uncertain. The germline CDR1 and CDR2 sequences are SGHTA and FQGNSA. CDR3 length: 15 residues. The V end was cut by 5 bases, the J end by 1 base, with 12 bases between. CDR3 nucleotide sequence: TGTGCCAGCAGCCGGGAGGCAGCTTCTGGAAACACCATATATTTT. Amino acid sequence: CASSREAASGNTIYF.

The gene calls are TRBV13 and TRBJ1-6; D unresolved. The V end was cut by 3 bases, the J end by 11 bases, with 8 bases between. The CDR3 loop spans 12 amino acids. Germline assignment: CDR1 PRHDT and CDR2 FYEKMQ (reference sequence). CDR3 DNA: TGTGCCAGCAGCTTCTGGGGAACACCCCTCCACTTT. This codes for CASSFWGTPLHF.

The V call is TRBV6-6, the J call TRBJ1-3; D gene ambiguous. Trimming removed 6 bases at V and 1 base at J, with 10 bases between. The CDR3 runs 14 residues. Germline loops: CDR1 MNHNY, CDR2 SVGAGI (reference sequence). The CDR3 here is CASSSSGSGNTIYF. DNA for the CDR3: TGTGCCAGCAGCTCGTCGGGGTCTGGAAACACCATATATTTT.